This record covers a single T cell receptor (beta chain). Its antigen remains unidentified. Base qualities were left out, and no much larger clone turns up one base away. This sample is part of a study of blood T cell repertoires in COVID-19 (TCRdb year 2020). Study-level background: The collaborator samples originated in the United States, Italy and Spain and spanned the acute and convalescent phases of COVID-19. The material from the prospective study consisted of cDNA or gDNA derived from T cells, B-cell-depleted T cells, or PBMCs. Deeply sampled blood TCRbeta repertoires from subjects exposed to, actively infected with, or recovered from COVID-19 were included in the dataset. The repertoires were made available in a free public database intended to serve as a resource for research on the immune response to SARS-CoV-2. Samples were obtained from the ongoing ImmuneRACE study (first 160 participants) and from some 1,300 subjects provided by 6 global collaborators. Sample metadata almost always included a de-identified subject ID, COVID-19 status, age in years and sex. Where available, HLA class I and class II types were taken from metadata supplied by the sample provider and were not determined by assay-based typing. Overall study results and their limits: The quantity of clinical and demographic metadata differed by source and by participant and was supplied without curation.

For CDR1 and CDR2, the germline V gene lists WSHSY and SAAADI. The CDR3, from cysteine to phenylalanine, totals 16 residues. This entry keeps only the CDR3 DNA: 48 bases, framed from base 1. V is pared back by 3 bases and J by 8 bases, with 22 bases lying between the germline termini. In the prospective study, participants were roughly 18 to 95 years old, resided in 25 or so geographic areas of the United States, and were enrolled through a virtual design. To assign participants to cohorts, the prospective study relied on clinical history that participants themselves reported in a screening survey and a study questionnaire. Exposed participants had been in contact, within 2 weeks of entering the study, with a person who had a PCR-confirmed or clinician-diagnosed case of COVID-19. Each participant in the prospective study had whole blood, serum and a nasopharyngeal or oropharyngeal swab collected by mobile phlebotomists. Prospective study participants could optionally give additional blood draws and questionnaires over an approximately two-month period. Before DNA extraction, blood samples from the prospective study were shipped at room temperature or frozen.

The immunoSEQ Assay, a bias-controlled multiplex PCR, was used to amplify TCRbeta CDR3 regions from genomic DNA. The study's own analysis went as follows. Within the assay, amplification of reference gene primers was used to estimate how many nucleated cells each sample contained. Sequence reads were collapsed and filtered to measure the absolute abundance of every unique TCRbeta CDR3 rearrangement. For each sample, productive Simpson clonality was calculated by taking the square root of Simpson's diversity index across productive rearrangements. The immuneACCESS repertoire file appears here via TCRdb, limited to in-frame rearrangements. These files lack a portion of the clones; in checked studies, under half of the deficit traces to unresolved V genes, and the cause of the others is not known. V, J and clone size are those of that table, while D and trimming were read from the DNA. Present in this sample are hundreds of thousands of clones, 88% of which were seen just once. The ten top clones hold roughly 1.4% of the sample.

This TCR was sampled from a young woman who had been exposed to COVID-19. Rearrangement joined TRBV10-2 to TRBJ1-2; the D gene is possibly TRBD1, with 5 bases matching. The sequencing input was PBMCs or T cells enriched from blood (not recorded which). The DNA reads as follows: TGCGCCAGCAGTGATCGCGGGACCGGCCTAGCGGGGGGCTACACCTTC. Its translation reads: CASSDRGTGLAGGYTF.